These 30 T cell receptor beta chains were sequenced from one sample in a study of T cells in Graves' hyperthyroidism and ophthalmopathy. Amplified TCR beta CDR3 regions came from RNA transcripts. The HTBI primer set drove a first-round RT-PCR of the TCR CDR3. TCRdb ran MiXCR on the multiplex PCR reads and lists one entry per CDR3 protein. Of 300,000 to 400,000 distinct CDR3 sequences listed, more than 14% are singletons. The sequenced sample was blood. These receptors were taken from a woman aged 25 to 39 with Graves' ophthalmopathy.

This clonotype occurred a few times. The CDR3 here is CAISGTSGRTDTQYF. The CDR3 DNA reads TGTGCCATCAGTGGGACTAGCGGCCGCACAGATACGCAGTATTTT. The rearrangement joins TRBV10-3 to TRBJ2-3; 10 bases are a match to TRBD2. CDR3 size: 15 residues. The V gene end was trimmed by 4 bases and the J gene end by 1 base; junction bases not matched to a gene: 2. The germline V gene has CDR1 ENHRY and CDR2 SYGVKD.

Ten or more counts support this clonotype. V gene TRBV11-2 combines with J gene TRBJ1-1; D is perhaps TRBD1 (6 bases). The germline CDR1 and CDR2 sequences are SGHAT and FQNNGV. V lost 2 bases and J 4 bases, leaving 14 bases between the germline ends. The CDR3 is made up of 15 amino acids. The DNA of the CDR3 is TGTGCCAGCAGCTTAATTGGGGGGCTCGGCACTGAAGCTTTCTTT. Its protein is CASSLIGGLGTEAFF.

This clonotype turned up a few times. This chain connects TRBV3-1 to TRBJ2-3, with 14 positions matching TRBD2. CDR1 and CDR2 (germline): LGHDT, YNNKEL (reference sequence). V was clipped by 0 bases and J by 2 bases; unmatched bases: 4. CDR3 length: 18 residues. CDR3 DNA: TGTGCCAGCAGCCAAGATGGACTAGCGGGGGGATACACAGATACGCAGTATTTT. Translating it yields CASSQDGLAGGYTDTQYF.

This clonotype occurred a few times. This rearrangement joins TRBV4-2 to TRBJ2-5; D may be TRBD1 (6 bases). From germline, CDR1 is LGHNA and CDR2 YNFKEQ. CDR3 size: 15 residues. Trimming stripped 2 bases from V and 5 bases from J, with 15 bases between. CDR3 coding DNA: TGTGCCAGCAGCCAACGCAACAGGGATGGCGAGACCCAGTACTTC. This translates into CASSQRNRDGETQYF.

This clonotype was picked up many times. This chain uses TRBV20-1 with TRBJ1-5; D is undetermined. Trimming removed 0 bases at V and 7 bases at J, with 13 bases between. The germline V gene encodes CDR1 DFQATT and CDR2 SNEGSKA (reference sequence). There are 14 residues in the CDR3. The CDR3 sequence is CSARDKSFGQPQHF. CDR3 sequence (DNA): TGCAGTGCTAGAGATAAATCCTTCGGGCAGCCCCAGCATTTT.

This clonotype was observed once. The V and J genes are TRBV20-1 and TRBJ2-3; TRBD2 aligns across 13 bases. The V and J ends lost 0 bases and 0 bases, in that order; junction bases with no gene match: 9. Germline values: CDR1 DFQATT, CDR2 SNEGSKA (reference sequence). This CDR3 has 19 amino acids. Written as DNA, the CDR3 is TGCAGTGCTAGAGACACTAGCGGGGGGGGACCACCAAGCACAGATACGCAGTATTTT. It encodes CSARDTSGGGPPSTDTQYF.

The table lists this clonotype with a count of one. V and J are TRBV12-3 or TRBV12-4 and TRBJ1-6; no clear D. The CDR3 contains 12 residues. With 3 bases removed from V and 8 bases from J, the gap between germline ends came to 5 bases. CDR3 sequence: CASSLVYSPLHF. The CDR3 nucleotides are TGTGCCAGCAGTTTGGTTTATTCACCCCTCCACTTT.

This clonotype was recorded many times. The chain links TRBV2 to TRBJ2-1; 9 bases map to TRBD2. Trimming at V came to 7 bases and at J to 7 bases, leaving 11 bases not matched to a gene. The CDR3 spans 15 residues. Looked up from germline, CDR1 is SNHLY and CDR2 is FYNNEI. CDR3 sequence (DNA): TGTGCCAGCACCGAGCTTGGCGGGGGGGCTAATGAGCAGTTCTTC. It codes for CASTELGGGANEQFF. Full variable domain (remainder filled in from reference TRBV2 and TRBJ2-1): EPEVTQTPSHQVTQMGQEVILRCVPISNHLYFYWYRQILGQKVEFLVSFYNNEISEKSEIFDDQFSVERPDGSNFTLKIRSTKLEDSAMYFCASTELGGGANEQFFGPGTRLTVL.

This chain joins TRBV6-5 and TRBJ2-1, with 13 bases aligning to TRBD2. CDR1 is MNHEY, CDR2 SVGAGI, per germline. V gave up 2 bases and J gave up 5 bases; unmatched junction bases: 0. The CDR3 totals 15 residues. CDR3 nucleotide sequence: TGTGCCAGCAGTTACGGACTAGCGGGGGACAATGAGCAGTTCTTC. Amino acids: CASSYGLAGDNEQFF.

The V gene is TRBV5-4, the J gene TRBJ2-3; D is unresolved. The germline V gene encodes CDR1 SGHNT and CDR2 YYREEE (reference sequence). The V end lost 0 bases, the J end lost 0 bases, and 11 bases lay between the germline ends. The CDR3 has 16 residues. In DNA, the CDR3 is TGTGCCAGCAGCTTGGATGAGCGAGTAAGCACAGATACGCAGTATTTT. Translation gives CASSLDERVSTDTQYF. Full variable domain (rest looked up from reference TRBV5-4 and TRBJ2-3): ETGVTQSPTHLIKTRGQQVTLRCSSQSGHNTVSWYQQALGQGPQFIFQYYREEENGRGNFPPRFSGLQFPNYSSELNVNALELDDSALYLCASSLDERVSTDTQYFGPGTRLTVL.

This clonotype was detected ten times or more. V gene TRBV20-1 combines with J gene TRBJ1-1; tentatively, D is TRBD1 (5 bases). The CDR3 sequence is 12 residues long. The germline V gene has CDR1 DFQATT and CDR2 SNEGSKA (reference sequence). The V end was cut by 1 base, the J end by 4 bases, with 7 bases between. CDR3 in amino acids: CSARAGITEAFF. CDR3 sequence (DNA): TGCAGTGCTAGAGCAGGGATCACTGAAGCTTTCTTT.

This clonotype was recorded a few times. This sequence joins TRBV27 and TRBJ2-1; 7 bases map to TRBD2. The CDR3 sequence is 15 residues long. The V segment lost 5 bases and the J segment 12 bases; nucleotides outside the gene matches: 16. The germline V gene encodes CDR1 MNHEY and CDR2 SMNVEV (reference sequence). CDR3 sequence (DNA): TGTGCCAGCAGTGTGTCTAGCGGAAACCGAAGGGTGCAGTTCTTC. Residues: CASSVSSGNRRVQFF.

This clonotype has at least ten counts. The rearrangement uses TRBV11-3 and TRBJ2-2, with no clear D. The CDR3 totals 14 residues. V lost 1 base, J lost 8 bases, and 11 bases lay in between. CDR1 is SGHNT and CDR2 is YENEEA in the germline V gene. The CDR3 DNA reads TGTGCCAGCAGCTTAGTGGCCAGCAGGGGGGAGCTGTTTTTT. It codes for CASSLVASRGELFF.

This clonotype occurred a few times. The chain is built from TRBV7-9 and TRBJ2-5, with TRBD1 matching 7 bases. There are 13 residues in the CDR3. CDR1 and CDR2 (germline): SEHNR, FQNEAQ (reference sequence). The V and J ends lost 5 bases and 5 bases, in that order; junction bases with no gene match: 5. In nucleotides, the CDR3 is TGTGCCAGCAGCATGACAGGGCCTGAGACCCAGTACTTC. This translates into CASSMTGPETQYF.

This sequence joins TRBV27 and TRBJ1-3; D remains unclear. Germline loops: CDR1 MNHEY, CDR2 SMNVEV (reference sequence). V lost 1 base and J lost 0, with 7 bases in between. The CDR3 length is 15 residues. The CDR3, as DNA: TGTGCCAGCAGTTTATTTGGTCTCTCTGGAAACACCATATATTTT. Its protein product is CASSLFGLSGNTIYF.

The chain recombines TRBV9 with TRBJ2-5; TRBD1 aligns across 10 bases. Trimming took 0 bases from V and 14 from J; bases not matched to a gene: 7. The CDR3 has 13 amino acids. Germline V gene sequence: CDR1 SGDLS, CDR2 YYNGEE. The CDR3 spells CASSVEGQGVLYF. The CDR3 DNA is TGTGCCAGCAGCGTAGAAGGACAGGGGGTCCTTTACTTC.

This clonotype came up a few times. The chain uses TRBV5-1 and TRBJ1-3; TRBD1 is a possible D gene (6 bases). This CDR3 region has 15 residues. The germline gives CDR1 SGHRS, CDR2 YFSETQ. Trimming removed 0 bases from V and 3 bases from J, with 10 bases in between. In nucleotides, the CDR3 is TGCGCCAGCAGCTTGGTGGGGGCTAATGGAAACACCATATATTTT. It codes for CASSLVGANGNTIYF.

This clonotype was seen only a few times. The chain employs TRBV5-1 and TRBJ2-7; 13 positions agree with TRBD2. There are 15 residues in the CDR3. With V trimmed by 4 bases and J by 5 bases, 6 bases remained unmatched. Per the germline V gene, CDR1 is SGHRS and CDR2 is YFSETQ. Here the CDR3 reads CASSTGGTSGDEQYF. CDR3 in DNA: TGCGCCAGCAGCACGGGGGGGACTAGCGGGGACGAGCAGTACTTC.

Regarding this clonotype: Given a much more abundant clone one base away, this may be a read error. The chain joins TRBV28 to TRBJ2-5; D unresolved. V dropped 6 bases and J dropped 5 bases, with 4 bases sitting between them. Germline CDR1 MDHEN, CDR2 SYDVKM. This CDR3 has 10 residues. This CDR3 is CASRWETQYF. The DNA of the CDR3 is TGTGCCAGCAGGTGGGAGACCCAGTACTTC.

This clonotype was seen ten or more times. The chain is built from TRBV27 and TRBJ2-7; D gene uncertain. Per the germline V gene, CDR1 is MNHEY and CDR2 is SMNVEV (reference sequence). The CDR3 extends over 14 amino acids. Trimming removed 4 bases from V and 0 bases from J, with 10 bases in between. The CDR3 nucleotides read TGTGCCAGCAGTTCCTTTGGATTCTCCTACGAGCAGTACTTC. Protein sequence: CASSSFGFSYEQYF.

On this clonotype itself: This could be a read error, since a much larger clone is one nucleotide away. V usage is TRBV5-1 and J usage is TRBJ2-7, with 8 positions matching TRBD1. This CDR3 comprises 16 residues. V lost 1 base to trimming and J lost 5 bases; unmatched junction nucleotides: 11. Per germline, CDR1 SGHRS and CDR2 YFSETQ. CDR3 protein: CASSLYSPRQGHEQYF. CDR3 DNA: TGCGCCAGCAGCTTGTATTCCCCGAGACAGGGGCACGAGCAGTACTTC.

The chain has TRBV6-9 and TRBJ2-7; 10 positions match TRBD1. V gave up 4 bases and J gave up 6 bases; unmatched junction bases: 21. The germline V gene has CDR1 MNHGY and CDR2 SVAAGI. This CDR3 spans 19 amino acids. This CDR3 reads CASSLKGGQGVREQIEQYF. CDR3 bases: TGTGCCAGCAGTTTGAAGGGCGGACAGGGGGTCCGCGAACAAATCGAGCAGTACTTC.

CDR3 nucleotide sequence: TGCAGCGTTAAGGTTGTATTGCAGCGGGGGTCCACCGGGGAGCTGTTTTTT. Amino acids: CSVKVVLQRGSTGELFF. The V and J genes are TRBV29-1 and TRBJ2-2; 8 bases line up with TRBD2. V shed 5 bases, J shed 4 bases, and the junction held 15 bases outside the gene matches. This CDR3 has 17 residues. Germline V gene lookup returns CDR1 SQVTM and CDR2 ANQGSEA.

The chain uses TRBV28 and TRBJ2-6, with TRBD1 identical over 7 bases. The CDR3 is 16 residues long. Germline-derived CDR1 and CDR2 are MDHEN and SYDVKM. V was clipped by 4 bases and J by 2 bases; unmatched bases: 5. The CDR3 DNA follows: TGTGCCAGCAGTTCGACAGGGCCTACTGGGGCCAACGTCCTGACTTTC. The encoded protein is CASSSTGPTGANVLTF.

About this clonotype itself: This may be a read error: a much more frequent sequence differs by one nucleotide. J is TRBJ1-5 and V is TRBV24-1; D is undetermined. CDR3 size: 14 residues. The V gene lost 11 bases and the J gene lost 5 bases, with 18 bases spanning the gap. CDR1 is KGHDR and CDR2 is SFDVKD in the germline V gene. The CDR3 region has the DNA TGTGCCATCGGACCGGGTTGGGTCCATCAGCCCCAGCATTTT. The encoded protein is CAIGPGWVHQPQHF.

The table lists this clonotype with a few counts. This rearrangement joins TRBV12-3 or TRBV12-4 to TRBJ2-6; 8 bases fit TRBD2. This CDR3 comprises 16 residues. V dropped 3 bases and J dropped 2; count of bases not matched to a gene: 3. CDR3 nucleotides: TGTGCCAGCAGTTTGCGGGGGGCAGCTGGGGCCAACGTCCTGACTTTC. The encoded protein is CASSLRGAAGANVLTF.

At least ten counts were recorded for this clonotype. The genes are TRBV4-1 and TRBJ1-5, with TRBD1 matching 8 bases. Germline assignment: CDR1 MGHRA and CDR2 YSYEKL. The CDR3 is 18 residues long. After removal of 0 bases from V and 0 bases from J, the junction contained 7 bases not matched to a gene. In nucleotides, the CDR3 is TGCGCCAGCAGCCAAGATCTGACAGGGGCGGGTAGCAATCAGCCCCAGCATTTT. It yields the protein CASSQDLTGAGSNQPQHF.

This clonotype showed up many times. This chain connects TRBV12-3 or TRBV12-4 to TRBJ1-5, with 7 bases aligning to TRBD1. The CDR3 spans 16 residues. Trimming removed 5 bases from V and 2 bases from J; junction bases left unmatched: 9. CDR3 sequence: CASSPQDRRGNQPQHF. Written as DNA, the CDR3 is TGTGCCAGCAGTCCCCAGGACAGGCGGGGCAATCAGCCCCAGCATTTT.

Remarks on this clonotype: One end of the junction does not line up with germline, which may come from a read error. The chain recombines TRBV7-9 with TRBJ1-2, with TRBD1 matching over 7 bases. Germline lookup yields CDR1 SEHNR and CDR2 FQNEAQ (reference sequence). The CDR3 has 13 amino acids. The CDR3 region is CASMTDRDYGCTF. In DNA form, the CDR3 reads TGTGCCAGCATGACCGACAGGGACTATGGCTGCACCTTC. Looking up the rest from reference TRBV7-9 and TRBJ1-2 gives the full variable domain: DTGVSQNPRHKITKRGQNVTFRCDPISEHNRLYWYRQTLGQGPEFLTYFQNEAQLEKSRLLSDRFSAERPKGSFSTLEIQRTEQGDSAMYLCASMTDRDYGCTFGSGTRLTVV.

On this clonotype itself: A much larger clone differs by one base, so this may be a read error. The V and J genes are TRBV4-1 and TRBJ2-5, with 8 bases matching TRBD2. The junction had 7 bases not matched to a gene; V was cut back by 0 bases and J by 7 bases. The CDR3 loop spans 15 amino acids. The V gene's germline CDR1 is MGHRA and CDR2 YSYEKL. The CDR3 DNA reads as TGCGCCAGCAGCCAAGAAGGGGTGGCGGGGGGGACCCAGTACTTC. Amino acid sequence: CASSQEGVAGGTQYF.